The 5 T cell receptor beta chains below come from one sample, sequenced in a study of shared clonotypes between healthy human individuals. Libraries were prepared by immunoSEQ multiplex PCR; TCRdb keeps only in-frame clonotypes and omits some of them. The table lists roughly 1.4 million clones, roughly 98.5% of them singletons. Sequencing was performed on naive CD4+ T cells sorted from blood. Subset of the sample: CD45RA+ positively selected. The receptors were gathered from a young man in good health.

Comment on this clone: In the same sample, other DNA sequences code for this CDR3. This rearrangement joins TRBV5-1 to TRBJ2-7, with TRBD2 matching 8 bases. The trim removed 0 bases at V and 4 bases at J, leaving 6 bases unmatched. Germline V gene lookup returns CDR1 SGHRS and CDR2 YFSETQ. The CDR3 runs to 15 residues. CDR3 coding DNA: TGCGCCAGCAGCTTGGTGGCCAGCGGGAGTTACGAGCAGTACTTC. This gives the protein CASSLVASGSYEQYF.

The chain couples TRBV7-3 to TRBJ2-1; TRBD2 aligns across 11 bases. The V segment lost 4 bases and the J segment 0 bases; nucleotides outside the gene matches: 14. Germline CDR1 reads SGHTA; CDR2 reads FQGTGA. The length of the CDR3 is 20 residues. CDR3 sequence: CASSSVGTSGNLSSYNEQFF. DNA for the CDR3: TGTGCCAGCAGCTCGGTGGGGACTAGCGGCAATCTGAGCTCCTACAATGAGCAGTTCTTC.

The V and J genes are TRBV19 and TRBJ2-2; a possible D gene is TRBD2 (6 bases). Germline V gene data show CDR1 as LNHDA and CDR2 as SQIVND (reference sequence). This CDR3 has 16 amino acids. V was clipped by 8 bases and J by 1 base, with 17 bases between them. The CDR3 is CASGPNRERNTGELFF. CDR3 sequence (DNA): TGTGCCAGTGGGCCTAACCGGGAGAGGAACACCGGGGAGCTGTTTTTT.

The V call is TRBV27, the J call TRBJ2-1, with D possibly matching TRBD1 (7 bases). The CDR3 runs to 15 residues. CDR1 MNHEY and CDR2 SMNVEV come from the germline V gene (reference sequence). Trimming removed 1 base from V and 7 bases from J, with 14 bases in between. This CDR3 is CASSLYKQGGNEQFF. The CDR3 DNA reads TGTGCCAGCAGTTTATACAAGCAGGGGGGAAATGAGCAGTTCTTC.

CDR3 coding DNA: TGTGCCAGCAGTTCCAAACTAGCGGACAATGAGCAGTTCTTC. Translation gives CASSSKLADNEQFF. The gene calls are TRBV6-6 and TRBJ2-1, with TRBD2 identical over 8 bases. V shed 4 bases, J shed 5 bases, and the junction held 4 bases outside the gene matches. The CDR3 is made up of 14 amino acids. Per the germline V gene, CDR1 is MNHNY and CDR2 is SVGAGI (reference sequence).